Below, 8 T cell receptor beta chains from the same sample are listed, as sequenced in a study of shared clonotypes between healthy human individuals. CD45RO-negative CD8 cells positively selected for CCR7 made up the naive population, which excluded terminally differentiated effector memory CD45RA+ cells. Libraries were prepared by immunoSEQ multiplex PCR; TCRdb keeps only in-frame clonotypes and omits some of them. In the table there are about 680,000 clones, about 90% of which are singletons. The source material was naive CD8+ T cells sorted from blood. The receptors were sampled from a man aged 30 to 39 in good health.

This chain joins TRBV15 and TRBJ1-5; possibly TRBD1 for D (5 bases). V shed 5 bases and J shed 5 bases, with 10 bases lying between them. Germline V gene sequence: CDR1 LNHNV, CDR2 YYDKDF (reference sequence). The CDR3 is made up of 13 amino acids. CDR3 bases: TGTGCCACCAGCCCCCAGGGATATCAGCCCCAGCATTTT. It translates to CATSPQGYQPQHF.

V gene TRBV27 combines with J gene TRBJ2-7, with TRBD1 matching 7 bases. The CDR3 length is 17 residues. The V segment lost 2 bases and the J segment 0 bases; nucleotides outside the gene matches: 10. From germline, CDR1 is MNHEY and CDR2 SMNVEV (reference sequence). The CDR3 coding sequence is TGTGCCAGCAGTTTAGGGGTCTGGGACAGTGGCTCCTACGAGCAGTACTTC. Amino acids: CASSLGVWDSGSYEQYF.

The V call is TRBV14, the J call TRBJ2-1; 12 bases fit TRBD2. The ends lost 1 base at V and 7 bases at J; junction bases unmatched: 20. This CDR3 comprises 21 residues. Germline CDR1 is SGHDN and CDR2 is FVKESK. The CDR3 here is CASSQGRLAGERGGRWNEQFF. CDR3 DNA sequence: TGTGCCAGCAGCCAAGGCCGACTAGCGGGAGAAAGAGGGGGACGTTGGAATGAGCAGTTCTTC.

The chain combines TRBV29-1 with TRBJ2-2; D is possibly TRBD2 (6 bases). Trimming removed 0 bases from V and 7 bases from J, with 18 bases in between. Germline V gene lookup returns CDR1 SQVTM and CDR2 ANQGSEA. The CDR3 runs 16 residues. The CDR3 reads CSVEDPTSRSLGELFF. CDR3 nucleotide sequence: TGCAGCGTTGAAGATCCTACTAGCAGGTCGCTCGGGGAGCTGTTTTTT.

The chain is built from TRBV14 and TRBJ2-3; D tentatively reads TRBD1 or TRBD2 (5 bases each). The CDR3 sequence is 14 residues long. Trimming left V 4 bases short and J 8 bases short, with 16 bases between. Germline V gives CDR1 SGHDN, CDR2 FVKESK. CDR3 protein: CASSPEDIGGTQYF. The CDR3 DNA is TGTGCCAGCAGCCCAGAGGACATCGGAGGTACGCAGTATTTT. Full variable domain (rest looked up from reference TRBV14 and TRBJ2-3): EAGVTQFPSHSVIEKGQTVTLRCDPISGHDNLYWYRRVMGKEIKFLLHFVKESKQDESGMPNNRFLAERTGGTYSTLKVQPAELEDSGVYFCASSPEDIGGTQYFGPGTRLTVL.

The chain links TRBV10-2 to TRBJ2-5; D uncertain. V was clipped by 6 bases and J by 5 bases, with 13 bases between them. Germline CDR1 is WSHSY and CDR2 is SAAADI. The CDR3 runs to 13 residues. The CDR3 DNA reads TGCGCCAGCAGGGACCCGGGTCGGGAGACCCAGTACTTC. This sequence encodes CASRDPGRETQYF.

This chain uses TRBV5-5 with TRBJ1-1; 7 bases fit TRBD1. Per germline, CDR1 SGHKS and CDR2 YYEKEE (reference sequence). The junction had 10 bases not matched to a gene; V was cut back by 5 bases and J by 6 bases. CDR3 length equals 14 residues. DNA of the CDR3: TGTGCCAGCAGTTATGACAGGGTAGGGGCTGAAGCTTTCTTT. This gives the protein CASSYDRVGAEAFF.

This chain uses TRBV29-1 with TRBJ1-4; a possible D gene is TRBD1 (5 bases). Trimming shortened V by 5 bases and J by 5 bases, and 15 bases separated the two germline ends. This CDR3 is 14 amino acids long. CDR1 is SQVTM, CDR2 ANQGSEA, per germline. This CDR3 is CSVRRDSPNEKLFF. In nucleotides, the CDR3 is TGCAGCGTTCGCCGAGACAGCCCAAATGAAAAACTGTTTTTT. The variable domain in full, completed from reference TRBV29-1 and TRBJ1-4, reads SAVISQKPSRDICQRGTSLTIQCQVDSQVTMMFWYRQQPGQSLTLIATANQGSEATYESGFVIDKFPISRPNLTFSTLTVSNMSPEDSSIYLCSVRRDSPNEKLFFGSGTQLSVL.